This TCR beta chain originates from a study of cytomegalovirus exposure and HLA in healthy donors. Study-wide results and caveats: Exclusion applied to some V segments, including TRBV6-2 and TRBV6-3, as they were indistinguishable. A later analysis appeared to link common viral pathogens to several of the most significant clusters. It was reported in a later analysis that an Asian-associated ancestry cluster showed fewer N-insertions than the approximately 690-donor mean.

Likely unrecorded immune exposures existed in these nominally healthy donors. V lost 2 bases and J 1 base, leaving 12 bases between the germline ends. The germline V gene has CDR1 SGHNT and CDR2 YYREEE (reference sequence). CDR3 length: 15 residues. The study ran its PCR with 60 Vbeta and 13 Jbeta primers. Clones were sequenced by immunoSEQ multiplex PCR, and TCRdb holds only the in-frame ones, with some missing. The data show about 150,000 clones, around 75% seen once. About this clone: Its matching antigen is unknown.

The chain uses TRBV5-4 and TRBJ1-2, with D uncertain. This clonotype originated in a human donor in good health. What was sequenced was PBMCs. Here the CDR3 DNA reads TGTGCCAGCAGCTTAGGCAGCGCCGTTAACTATGGCTACACCTTC. This codes for CASSLGSAVNYGYTF.